This entry is about one T cell receptor beta chain. Its antigen is as yet unknown. These data are taken from a study of T cells in Graves' hyperthyroidism and ophthalmopathy. Study-level results: The model forecast ophthalmopathy, anticipating it by a median roughly 6 months before onset.

Using RNA transcripts as the source, TCR beta CDR3 regions were amplified. Primed by the HTBI set, a first-round RT-PCR was run on the TCR CDR3. One entry per CDR3 protein, called by TCRdb with MiXCR from the multiplex PCR reads. Found here are approximately 500,000 distinct CDR3 sequences, about 45% of them singletons; the top ten hold around 8%. The CDR3 covers 13 residues. V lost 6 bases to trimming and J lost 8 bases, with 19 bases between them. CDR1 and CDR2 (germline): SQVTM, ANQGSEA. The authors deemed Graves' hyperthyroidism stable absent ophthalmopathy progression within 18 months. This clonotype was obtained from a woman aged 18-29 years with Graves' hyperthyroidism. Material: peripheral blood or thyroid tissue (not recorded which). The chain joins TRBV29-1 to TRBJ1-2; tentatively, D is TRBD1 (6 bases). CDR3 DNA sequence: TGCAGCGTAGCGCCGGAACAGGGCATAGGCTACACCTTC. Translating gives CSVAPEQGIGYTF.